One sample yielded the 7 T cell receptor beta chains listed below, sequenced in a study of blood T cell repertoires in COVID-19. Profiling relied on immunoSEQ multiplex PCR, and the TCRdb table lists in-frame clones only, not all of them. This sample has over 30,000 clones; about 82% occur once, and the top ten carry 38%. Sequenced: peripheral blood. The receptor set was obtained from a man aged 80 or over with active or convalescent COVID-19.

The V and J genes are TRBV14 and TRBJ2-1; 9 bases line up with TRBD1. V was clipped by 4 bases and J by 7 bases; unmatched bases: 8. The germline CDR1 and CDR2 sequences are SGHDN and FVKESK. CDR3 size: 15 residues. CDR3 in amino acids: CASSPWGQGGNEQFF. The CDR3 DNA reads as TGTGCCAGCAGCCCCTGGGGACAGGGCGGTAATGAGCAGTTCTTC.

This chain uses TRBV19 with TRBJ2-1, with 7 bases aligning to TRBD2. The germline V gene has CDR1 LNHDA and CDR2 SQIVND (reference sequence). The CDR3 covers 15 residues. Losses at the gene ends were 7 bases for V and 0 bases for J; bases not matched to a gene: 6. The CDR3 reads CASKPLAYSYNEQFF. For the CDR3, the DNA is TGTGCCAGTAAACCACTAGCGTACTCCTACAATGAGCAGTTCTTC.

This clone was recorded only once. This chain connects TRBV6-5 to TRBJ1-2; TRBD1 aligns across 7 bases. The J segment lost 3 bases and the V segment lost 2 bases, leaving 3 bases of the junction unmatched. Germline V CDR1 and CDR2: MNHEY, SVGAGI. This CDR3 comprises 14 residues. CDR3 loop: CASSYTGTDYGYTF. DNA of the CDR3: TGTGCCAGCAGTTACACCGGGACAGACTATGGCTACACCTTC.

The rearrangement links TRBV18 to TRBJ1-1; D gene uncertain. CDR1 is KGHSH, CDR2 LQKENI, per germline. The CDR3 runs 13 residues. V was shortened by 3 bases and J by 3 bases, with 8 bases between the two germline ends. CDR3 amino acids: CASSPARDTEAFF. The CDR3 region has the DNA TGTGCCAGCTCACCTGCAAGAGACACTGAAGCTTTCTTT.

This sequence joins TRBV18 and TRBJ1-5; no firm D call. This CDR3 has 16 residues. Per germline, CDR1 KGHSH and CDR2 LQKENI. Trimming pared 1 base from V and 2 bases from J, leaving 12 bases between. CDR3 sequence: CASSPQARSGNQPQHF. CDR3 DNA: TGTGCCAGCTCACCACAAGCACGATCGGGCAATCAGCCCCAGCATTTT.

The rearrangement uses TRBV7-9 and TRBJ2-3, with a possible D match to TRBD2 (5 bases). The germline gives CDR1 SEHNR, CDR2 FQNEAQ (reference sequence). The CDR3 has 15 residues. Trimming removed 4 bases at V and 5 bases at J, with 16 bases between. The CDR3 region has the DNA TGTGCCAGCAGCTCCCAAGCGTTCCGGGGAGATACGCAGTATTTT. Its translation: CASSSQAFRGDTQYF.

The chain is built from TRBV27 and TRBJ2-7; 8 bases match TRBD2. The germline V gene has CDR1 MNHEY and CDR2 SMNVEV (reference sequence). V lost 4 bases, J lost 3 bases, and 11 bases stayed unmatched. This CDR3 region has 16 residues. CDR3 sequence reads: CASSWTTSGDLYEQYF. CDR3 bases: TGTGCCAGCAGTTGGACTACTAGCGGTGACCTCTACGAGCAGTACTTC.